These T cell receptor beta chains were read from a single sample in a study of blood T cell repertoires in COVID-19. The method was immunoSEQ multiplex PCR; TCRdb's version includes in-frame clones alone and lacks a portion of them. The table shows 240,000 or so clones, with around 88% occurring only once. Input material: PBMCs or T cells enriched from blood (not recorded which). All receptors come from a woman in her forties or fifties who had recovered from COVID-19. Both conserved end residues are part of each CDR3. The order of the fields is CDR3 protein, CDR3 DNA, D gene, J gene, V gene, clone size. A D gene is named only where the DNA matches it firmly. Not every row has a clone size; where given, it reads once, few, many or a size class.

CDR3 protein: CASSRAGTSRSIYEQYF
CDR3 DNA: TGTGCCAGCAGCCGAGCCGGGACTAGCAGAAGTATCTACGAGCAGTACTTC
D gene: TRBD2
J gene: TRBJ2-7
V gene: TRBV3-1/TRBV3-2
clone size: NA

CDR3 protein: CASSTQLKRVDEQFF
CDR3 DNA: TGTGCCAGCAGCACACAATTGAAGAGGGTAGATGAGCAGTTCTTC
D gene: NA
J gene: TRBJ2-1
V gene: TRBV9
clone size: once

CDR3 protein: CASSLGLAGVFSYNEQFF
CDR3 DNA: TGTGCCAGCAGCTTAGGACTAGCGGGAGTTTTTTCCTACAATGAGCAGTTCTTC
D gene: TRBD2
J gene: TRBJ2-1
V gene: TRBV11-2
clone size: NA

CDR3 protein: CASRRGQSTTNEKLFF
CDR3 DNA: TGTGCCAGTAGGCGAGGGCAGTCTACAACTAATGAAAAACTGTTTTTT
D gene: NA
J gene: TRBJ1-4
V gene: TRBV19
clone size: NA

CDR3 protein: CASQGDTYGYTF
CDR3 DNA: TGCGCCAGCCAAGGGGACACCTATGGCTACACCTTC
D gene: NA
J gene: TRBJ1-2
V gene: TRBV4-1
clone size: NA

CDR3 protein: CASSPGQGRYEQYF
CDR3 DNA: TGTGCCAGCAGCCCCGGACAGGGGCGCTACGAGCAGTACTTC
D gene: TRBD1
J gene: TRBJ2-7
V gene: TRBV7-3
clone size: NA

CDR3 protein: CASSHGQGRNTIYF
CDR3 DNA: TGTGCCAGCAGCCACGGACAAGGGCGAAACACCATATATTTT
D gene: NA
J gene: TRBJ1-3
V gene: TRBV3-1/TRBV3-2
clone size: once

CDR3 protein: CASSLIPPGQTNYGYTF
CDR3 DNA: TGCGCCAGCAGTTTGATTCCTCCGGGACAGACAAACTATGGCTACACCTTC
D gene: TRBD1
J gene: TRBJ1-2
V gene: TRBV23-1
clone size: NA

CDR3 protein: CASSLRPGGRQKTQYF
CDR3 DNA: TGCGCCAGCAGCTTGCGCCCCGGCGGGCGGCAGAAGACCCAGTACTTC
D gene: NA
J gene: TRBJ2-5
V gene: TRBV5-1
clone size: NA

CDR3 protein: CASSRDPTGPEQYF
CDR3 DNA: TGCGCCAGCAGCAGAGACCCTACAGGGCCCGAGCAGTACTTC
D gene: NA
J gene: TRBJ2-7
V gene: TRBV5-1
clone size: NA

CDR3 protein: CASSPAQLRNSGNTIYF
CDR3 DNA: TGTGCCAGCTCACCCGCGCAACTAAGGAACTCTGGAAACACCATATATTTT
D gene: NA
J gene: TRBJ1-3
V gene: TRBV18
clone size: NA

CDR3 protein: CASSSRTSGRAGARETQYF
CDR3 DNA: TGTGCCAGCAGCTCGCGGACTAGCGGGAGGGCCGGGGCGCGGGAGACCCAGTACTTC
D gene: TRBD2
J gene: TRBJ2-5
V gene: TRBV6-6
clone size: NA

CDR3 protein: CASSYSSWETAFF
CDR3 DNA: TGTGCCAGCAGTTACTCGAGCTGGGAGACGGCTTTCTTT
D gene: NA
J gene: TRBJ1-1
V gene: TRBV6-2/TRBV6-3
clone size: NA

CDR3 protein: CASSELRTDAIYGYTF
CDR3 DNA: TGTGCCAGCAGTGAATTAAGGACAGACGCTATCTATGGCTACACCTTC
D gene: NA
J gene: TRBJ1-2
V gene: TRBV25-1
clone size: NA

CDR3 protein: CASSLGRGLSEQYF
CDR3 DNA: TGTGCCAGCAGTTTGGGCAGGGGGCTTTCCGAGCAGTACTTC
D gene: TRBD1
J gene: TRBJ2-7
V gene: TRBV28
clone size: NA

CDR3 protein: CASSVSGYEQYF
CDR3 DNA: TGTGCCAGCAGTGTTTCAGGATACGAGCAGTACTTC
D gene: NA
J gene: TRBJ2-7
V gene: TRBV6-4
clone size: NA

CDR3 protein: CATSRATAGNTIYF
CDR3 DNA: TGTGCCACCAGCAGAGCAACAGCTGGAAACACCATATATTTT
D gene: NA
J gene: TRBJ1-3
V gene: TRBV15
clone size: NA

CDR3 protein: CASSSGTGASTDTQYF
CDR3 DNA: TGCGCCAGCAGCTCCGGGACAGGGGCTAGCACAGATACGCAGTATTTT
D gene: TRBD1
J gene: TRBJ2-3
V gene: TRBV5-1
clone size: NA

CDR3 protein: CASSSGRALNTEAFF
CDR3 DNA: TGTGCCAGCAGCTCAGGCAGGGCTTTGAACACTGAAGCTTTCTTT
D gene: NA
J gene: TRBJ1-1
V gene: TRBV7-2
clone size: NA

CDR3 protein: CASSRRLANTDTQYF
CDR3 DNA: TGTGCCAGCAGCCGGCGACTCGCGAACACAGATACGCAGTATTTT
D gene: NA
J gene: TRBJ2-3
V gene: TRBV7-2
clone size: NA

CDR3 protein: CAISGGGSYNEQFF
CDR3 DNA: TGTGCCATCAGTGGAGGGGGCTCCTACAATGAGCAGTTCTTC
D gene: NA
J gene: TRBJ2-1
V gene: TRBV10-3
clone size: NA

CDR3 protein: CASSTPVGLAESHEQFF
CDR3 DNA: TGTGCCAGCAGCACCCCGGTCGGACTAGCGGAGAGTCATGAGCAGTTCTTC
D gene: TRBD2
J gene: TRBJ2-1
V gene: TRBV11-2
clone size: NA